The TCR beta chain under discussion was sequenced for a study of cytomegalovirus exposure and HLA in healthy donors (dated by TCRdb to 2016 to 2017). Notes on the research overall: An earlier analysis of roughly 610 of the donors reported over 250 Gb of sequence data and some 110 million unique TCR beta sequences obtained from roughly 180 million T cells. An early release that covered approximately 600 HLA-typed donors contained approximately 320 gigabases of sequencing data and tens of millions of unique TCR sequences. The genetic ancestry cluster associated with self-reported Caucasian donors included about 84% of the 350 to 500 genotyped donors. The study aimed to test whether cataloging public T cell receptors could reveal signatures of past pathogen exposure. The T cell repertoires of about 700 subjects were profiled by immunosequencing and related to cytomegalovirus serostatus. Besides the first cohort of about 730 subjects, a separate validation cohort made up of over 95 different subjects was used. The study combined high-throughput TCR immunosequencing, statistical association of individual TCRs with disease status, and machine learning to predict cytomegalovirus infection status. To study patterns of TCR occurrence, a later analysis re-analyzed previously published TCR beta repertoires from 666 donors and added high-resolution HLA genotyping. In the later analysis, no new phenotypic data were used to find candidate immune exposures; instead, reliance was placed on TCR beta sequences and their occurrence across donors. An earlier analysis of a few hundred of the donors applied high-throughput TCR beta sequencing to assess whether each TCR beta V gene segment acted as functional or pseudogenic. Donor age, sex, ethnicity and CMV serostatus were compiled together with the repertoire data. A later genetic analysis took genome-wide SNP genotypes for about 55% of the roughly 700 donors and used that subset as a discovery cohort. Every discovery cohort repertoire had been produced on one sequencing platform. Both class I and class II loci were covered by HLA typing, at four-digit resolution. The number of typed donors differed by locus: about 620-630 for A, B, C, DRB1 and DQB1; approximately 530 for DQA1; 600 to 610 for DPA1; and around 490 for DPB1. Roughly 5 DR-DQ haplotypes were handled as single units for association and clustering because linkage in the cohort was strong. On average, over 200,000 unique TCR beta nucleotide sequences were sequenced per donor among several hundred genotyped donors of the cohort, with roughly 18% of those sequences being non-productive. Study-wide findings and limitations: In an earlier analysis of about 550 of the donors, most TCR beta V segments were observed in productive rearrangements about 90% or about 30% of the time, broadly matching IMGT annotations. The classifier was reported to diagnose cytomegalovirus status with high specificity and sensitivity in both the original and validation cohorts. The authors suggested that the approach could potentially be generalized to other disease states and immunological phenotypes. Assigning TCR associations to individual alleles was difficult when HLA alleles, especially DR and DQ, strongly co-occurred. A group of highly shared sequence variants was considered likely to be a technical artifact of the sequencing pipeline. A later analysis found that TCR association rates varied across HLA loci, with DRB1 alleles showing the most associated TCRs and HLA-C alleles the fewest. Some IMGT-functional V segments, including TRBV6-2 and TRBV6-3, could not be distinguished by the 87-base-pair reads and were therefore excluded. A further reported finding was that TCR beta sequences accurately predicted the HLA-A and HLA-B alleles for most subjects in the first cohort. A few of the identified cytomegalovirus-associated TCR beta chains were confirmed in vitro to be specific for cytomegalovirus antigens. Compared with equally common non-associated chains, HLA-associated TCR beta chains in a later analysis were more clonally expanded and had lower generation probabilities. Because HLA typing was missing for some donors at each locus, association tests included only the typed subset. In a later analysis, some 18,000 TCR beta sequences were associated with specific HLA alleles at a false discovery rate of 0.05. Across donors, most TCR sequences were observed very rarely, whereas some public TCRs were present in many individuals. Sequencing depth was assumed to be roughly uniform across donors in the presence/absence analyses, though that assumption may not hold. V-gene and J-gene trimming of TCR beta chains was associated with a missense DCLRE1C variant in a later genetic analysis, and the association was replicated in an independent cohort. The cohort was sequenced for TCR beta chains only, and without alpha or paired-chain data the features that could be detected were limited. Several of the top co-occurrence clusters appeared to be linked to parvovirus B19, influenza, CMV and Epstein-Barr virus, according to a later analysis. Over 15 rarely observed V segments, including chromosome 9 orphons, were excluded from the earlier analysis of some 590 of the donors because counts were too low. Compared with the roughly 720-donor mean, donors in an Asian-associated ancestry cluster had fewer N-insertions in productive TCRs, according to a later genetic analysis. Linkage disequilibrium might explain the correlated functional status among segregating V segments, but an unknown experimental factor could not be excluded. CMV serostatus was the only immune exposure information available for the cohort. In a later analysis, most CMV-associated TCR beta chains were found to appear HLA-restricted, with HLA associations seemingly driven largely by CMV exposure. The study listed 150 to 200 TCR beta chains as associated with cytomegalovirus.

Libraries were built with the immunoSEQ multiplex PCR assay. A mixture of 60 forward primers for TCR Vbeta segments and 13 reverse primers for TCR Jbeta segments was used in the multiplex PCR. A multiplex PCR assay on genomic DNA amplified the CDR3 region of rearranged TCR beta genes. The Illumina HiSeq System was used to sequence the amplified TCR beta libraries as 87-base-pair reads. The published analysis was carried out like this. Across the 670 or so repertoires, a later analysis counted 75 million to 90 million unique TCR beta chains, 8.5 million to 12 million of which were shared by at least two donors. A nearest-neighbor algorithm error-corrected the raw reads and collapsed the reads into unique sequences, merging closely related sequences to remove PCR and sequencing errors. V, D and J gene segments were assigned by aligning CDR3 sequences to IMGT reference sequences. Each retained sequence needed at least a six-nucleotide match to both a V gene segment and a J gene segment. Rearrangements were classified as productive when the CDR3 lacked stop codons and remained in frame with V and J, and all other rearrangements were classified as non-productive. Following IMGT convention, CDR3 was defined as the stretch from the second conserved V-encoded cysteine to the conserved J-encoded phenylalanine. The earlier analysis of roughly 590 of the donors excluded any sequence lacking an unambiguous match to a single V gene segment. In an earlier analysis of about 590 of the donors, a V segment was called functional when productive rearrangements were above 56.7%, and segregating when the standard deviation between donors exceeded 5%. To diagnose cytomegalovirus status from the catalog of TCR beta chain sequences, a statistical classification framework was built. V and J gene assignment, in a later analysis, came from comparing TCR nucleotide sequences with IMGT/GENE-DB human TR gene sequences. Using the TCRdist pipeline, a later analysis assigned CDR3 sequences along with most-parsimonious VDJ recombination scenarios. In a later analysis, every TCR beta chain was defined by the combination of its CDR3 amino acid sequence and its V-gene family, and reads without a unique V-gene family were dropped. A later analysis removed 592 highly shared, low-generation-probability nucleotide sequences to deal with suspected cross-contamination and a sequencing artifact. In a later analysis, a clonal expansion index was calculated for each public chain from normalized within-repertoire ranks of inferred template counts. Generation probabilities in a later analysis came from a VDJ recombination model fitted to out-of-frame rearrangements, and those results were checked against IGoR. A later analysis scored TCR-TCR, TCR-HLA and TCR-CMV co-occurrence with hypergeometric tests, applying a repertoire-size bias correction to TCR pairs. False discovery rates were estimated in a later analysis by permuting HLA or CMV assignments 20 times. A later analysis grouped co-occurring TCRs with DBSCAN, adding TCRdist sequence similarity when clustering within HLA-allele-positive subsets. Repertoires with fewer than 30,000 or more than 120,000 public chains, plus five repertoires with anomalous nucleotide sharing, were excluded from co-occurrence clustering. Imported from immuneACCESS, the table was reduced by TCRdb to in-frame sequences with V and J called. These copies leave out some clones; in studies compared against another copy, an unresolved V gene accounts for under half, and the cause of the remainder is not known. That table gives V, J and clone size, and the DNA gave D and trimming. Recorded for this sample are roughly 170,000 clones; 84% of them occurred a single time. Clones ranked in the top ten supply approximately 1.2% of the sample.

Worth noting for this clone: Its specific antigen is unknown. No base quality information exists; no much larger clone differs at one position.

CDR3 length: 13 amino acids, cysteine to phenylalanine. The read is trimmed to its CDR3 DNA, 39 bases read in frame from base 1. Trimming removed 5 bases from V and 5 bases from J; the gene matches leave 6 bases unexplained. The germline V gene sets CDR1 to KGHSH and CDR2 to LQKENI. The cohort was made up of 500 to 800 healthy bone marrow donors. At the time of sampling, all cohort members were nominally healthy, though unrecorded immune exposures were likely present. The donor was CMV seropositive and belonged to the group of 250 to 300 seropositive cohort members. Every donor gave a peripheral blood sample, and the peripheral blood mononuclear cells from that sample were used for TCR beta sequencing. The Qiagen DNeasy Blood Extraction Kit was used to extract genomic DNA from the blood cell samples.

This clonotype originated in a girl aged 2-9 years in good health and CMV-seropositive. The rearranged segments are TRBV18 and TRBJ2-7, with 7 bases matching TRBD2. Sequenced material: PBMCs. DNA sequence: TGTGCCAGCTCAGGACTAGATGGCCACGAGCAGTACTTC. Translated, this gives CASSGLDGHEQYF.